These T cell receptor beta chains were read from a single sample in a study of blood T cell repertoires in COVID-19. Sequencing used immunoSEQ multiplex PCR; TCRdb keeps in-frame clones, though not all of them. The sample lists about 220,000 clones; roughly 84% were seen once. The specimen was peripheral blood. Every receptor here comes from a woman in her twenties or thirties who had recovered from COVID-19. The CDR3 runs from the conserved cysteine through the conserved F or W. The D gene is left open where the match is weak. Some rows mark clone size as missing; the rest say once, few, many or name a class of expanded clone.

J gene	V gene	D gene	clone size	CDR3 DNA	CDR3 protein
TRBJ1-5	TRBV12-3/TRBV12-4	NA	NA	TGTGCCAGCAGTGATACTCGGTCTCAGCCCCAGCATTTT	CASSDTRSQPQHF
TRBJ1-1	TRBV9	TRBD1	NA	TGTGCCAGCAGCGACTATAGGACAGGGCAGGGCACTGAAGCTTTCTTT	CASSDYRTGQGTEAFF
TRBJ2-7	TRBV18	NA	NA	TGTGCCAGCTCGCCCCGGAACGACGGGGAGCAGTACTTC	CASSPRNDGEQYF
TRBJ2-2	TRBV27	TRBD1	NA	TGTGCCAGCAGTACAAGACAGGGGCTAAACACCGGGGAGCTGTTTTTT	CASSTRQGLNTGELFF
TRBJ1-2	TRBV15	NA	NA	TGTGCCACCAGCAGTATGACAGGCCGGGCTGGCTACACCTTC	CATSSMTGRAGYTF
TRBJ1-6	TRBV5-4	NA	NA	TGTGCCAGCAGCCGAATGGACAGACCTAATTCACCCCTCCACTTT	CASSRMDRPNSPLHF
TRBJ1-5	TRBV24-1	NA	NA	TGTGCCACCAGTGATAGCAGGGTGGGGAGCAATCAGCCCCAGCATTTT	CATSDSRVGSNQPQHF
TRBJ2-1	TRBV14	NA	NA	TGTGCCAGCAGCCCCAGACTAGGGTCTAGTGAGCAGTTCTTC	CASSPRLGSSEQFF
TRBJ2-5	TRBV7-2	NA	NA	TGTGCCAGCAGCTTCACAAATCAAGAGACCCAGTACTTC	CASSFTNQETQYF
TRBJ2-5	TRBV6-1	TRBD2	NA	TGTGCCAGCAGTGTCGGGACTAGCGGGACTGTCTATCTTGAGACCCAGTACTTC	CASSVGTSGTVYLETQYF
TRBJ2-1	TRBV24-1	NA	NA	TGTGCCACCAGTGCCCAGTGGAGCAATGAGCAGTTCTTC	CATSAQWSNEQFF
TRBJ2-3	TRBV30	NA	NA	TGTGCCTGGGCCGGTTTCGCACCCAATACGCAGTATTTT	CAWAGFAPNTQYF
TRBJ2-3	TRBV2	NA	NA	TGTGCCAGCAGTGAAACTAGTTACACAGATACGCAGTATTTT	CASSETSYTDTQYF
TRBJ2-3	TRBV7-9	NA	NA	TGTGCCAGCAGCTCCCAGATGCGGCGGAGCACAGATACGCAGTATTTT	CASSSQMRRSTDTQYF
TRBJ2-1	TRBV24-1	TRBD1	NA	TGTGCCACCAGTGATTTTCGGGGACAGGGAGTCGATGAGCAGTTCTTC	CATSDFRGQGVDEQFF
TRBJ2-7	TRBV7-9	NA	NA	TGTGCCAGCAGCTCCGGGACAAACTCCTACGAGCAGTACTTC	CASSSGTNSYEQYF
TRBJ1-2	TRBV18	NA	NA	TGTGCCAGCTCAACACCACAGGCCGATGGCTACACCTTC	CASSTPQADGYTF
TRBJ1-1	TRBV10-2	NA	few	TGCGCCAGCAGTGGTGAAGGCGGGGCATTGAACACTGAAGCTTTCTTT	CASSGEGGALNTEAFF
TRBJ2-7	TRBV5-5	NA	NA	TGTGCCAGCAGCTTTGGTTCAGTTTCCTACGAGCAGTACTTC	CASSFGSVSYEQYF
TRBJ1-1	TRBV30	TRBD1	NA	TGTGCCTGGAGGCACGGACAGGGTACCACTGAAGCTTTCTTT	CAWRHGQGTTEAFF
TRBJ2-1	TRBV9	TRBD2	NA	TGTGCCAGCAGCGTAGCTATGGGTAGCGGGAGATTTTTGGCCACCAATGAGCAGTTCTTC	CASSVAMGSGRFLATNEQFF
TRBJ1-2	TRBV4-2	NA	NA	TGTGCCAGCAGCCAAGGTCGGGGTGACTATGGCTACACCTTC	CASSQGRGDYGYTF
TRBJ1-2	TRBV7-3	NA	NA	TGTGCCAGCAGCTTAGAGGGTAGAACTAACTATGGCTACACCTTC	CASSLEGRTNYGYTF
TRBJ1-3	TRBV28	NA	NA	TGTGCCAGCAGTTTAACACAGGGCTCTGGAAACACCATATATTTT	CASSLTQGSGNTIYF
TRBJ1-1	TRBV9	TRBD1	NA	TGTGCCAGCAGCCCCACAGGGGCTGACACTGAAGCTTTCTTT	CASSPTGADTEAFF
TRBJ1-5	TRBV2	NA	NA	TGTGCCAGCAGTATAACGGGTCTGAGCAATCAGCCCCAGCATTTT	CASSITGLSNQPQHF
TRBJ2-7	TRBV6-5	TRBD2	NA	TGTGCCAGCAGACCTACTAGCGGGAGTACCTACGAGCAGTACTTC	CASRPTSGSTYEQYF
TRBJ2-7	TRBV30	NA	NA	TGTGCCTGGAGTTCAGCCTACGAGCAGTACTTC	CAWSSAYEQYF
TRBJ2-2	TRBV28	TRBD2	NA	TGTGCCAGCAGTTGGACTGTGCGGGAGCCGAACACCGGGGAGCTGTTTTTT	CASSWTVREPNTGELFF
TRBJ1-1	TRBV7-3	NA	NA	TGTGCCAGCAGCGCCTATACTTCGACACCGAACACTGAAGCTTTCTTT	CASSAYTSTPNTEAFF
TRBJ2-1	TRBV18	TRBD2	NA	TGTGCCAGCCATCTAGCGGGAGGGAACAATGAGCAGTTCTTC	CASHLAGGNNEQFF
TRBJ2-5	TRBV7-3	TRBD1	NA	TGTGCCAGCAGCACCGGGACAGAGAAAGAGACCCAGTACTTC	CASSTGTEKETQYF
TRBJ2-5	TRBV15	NA	NA	TGTGCCACCAGCAGAGACCGCCAAGAGACCCAGTACTTC	CATSRDRQETQYF
TRBJ2-1	TRBV5-4	TRBD2	NA	TGTGCCAGCAGCCAAGGTGGCGCGGGAGGGCCGGGGAATGAGCAGTTCTTC	CASSQGGAGGPGNEQFF
TRBJ2-3	TRBV27	TRBD2	NA	TGTGCCAGCAGTCCCCACCCTAGCGGGAGGGGGGCAGATACGCAGTATTTT	CASSPHPSGRGADTQYF
TRBJ2-1	TRBV3-1/TRBV3-2	TRBD2	once	TGTGCCAGCAGCGATAGCGGGCCTCACAATGAGCAGTTCTTC	CASSDSGPHNEQFF
TRBJ1-5	TRBV2	NA	NA	TGTGCCAGCAGTGAGCCAGGGCAGCCCCAGCATTTT	CASSEPGQPQHF
TRBJ1-1	TRBV2	NA	NA	TGTGCCAGCAGATACGACACACTCAACACTGAAGCTTTCTTT	CASRYDTLNTEAFF
TRBJ1-2	TRBV28	NA	NA	TGTGCCAGCAGTTCCTCCTGGAGGGGCTCCTATGGCTACACCTTC	CASSSSWRGSYGYTF
TRBJ2-1	TRBV10-3	TRBD2	NA	TGTGCCATCAGCGGGACTAGCGGGAGGAATTACAATGAGCAGTTCTTC	CAISGTSGRNYNEQFF
TRBJ1-4	TRBV7-2	NA	NA	TGTGCCAGCAGCACCGTCCCGGGAACTAATGAAAAACTGTTTTTT	CASSTVPGTNEKLFF
TRBJ2-1	TRBV6-5	NA	NA	TGTGCCAGCAGTTACAACCCCAGCTCCTACAATGAGCAGTTCTTC	CASSYNPSSYNEQFF
TRBJ2-7	TRBV2	NA	NA	TGTGCCAGCAGCTCCGCGGGGCGGGTGACCTCCTACGAGCAGTACTTC	CASSSAGRVTSYEQYF
TRBJ1-1	TRBV19	NA	NA	TGTGCCAGTAGTTGGGCAGACGCGAACACTGAAGCTTTCTTT	CASSWADANTEAFF
TRBJ2-7	TRBV29-1	NA	NA	TGCAGCGTCAAGACAGGAACCTACGAGCAGTACTTC	CSVKTGTYEQYF
TRBJ1-1	TRBV7-6	TRBD1	NA	TGTGCCAGCAGCTTGCGCAGGGGGAGGCTGGGCACTGAAGCTTTCTTT	CASSLRRGRLGTEAFF
TRBJ1-1	TRBV3-1/TRBV3-2	TRBD1	NA	TGTGCCAGCAGCGAAACAGGGGCGAACACTGAAGCTTTCTTT	CASSETGANTEAFF
TRBJ2-1	TRBV11-2	TRBD1	NA	TGTGCCAGCAGCTTAGAACAGGGGGCCTACAATGAGCAGTTCTTC	CASSLEQGAYNEQFF
TRBJ1-4	TRBV28	TRBD1	NA	TGTGCCAGCAGGGACAGGGCTAATGAAAAACTGTTTTTT	CASRDRANEKLFF
TRBJ1-6	TRBV5-4	NA	NA	TGTGCCAGCAGCTCTGGCTCGGGAGATAATTCACCCCTCCACTTT	CASSSGSGDNSPLHF
TRBJ2-4	TRBV30	NA	NA	TGTGCCTGGAGTCGCTTAGACATTCAGTACTTC	CAWSRLDIQYF
TRBJ2-7	TRBV27	TRBD2	NA	TGTGCCAGCAGCAGAGGACTAGCCACCCCCGAGCAGTACTTC	CASSRGLATPEQYF
TRBJ1-3	TRBV7-8	TRBD1	NA	TGTGCCAGCAGCTCCCCTTCATACGCGGGACAGGGATCTGGAAACACCATATATTTT	CASSSPSYAGQGSGNTIYF